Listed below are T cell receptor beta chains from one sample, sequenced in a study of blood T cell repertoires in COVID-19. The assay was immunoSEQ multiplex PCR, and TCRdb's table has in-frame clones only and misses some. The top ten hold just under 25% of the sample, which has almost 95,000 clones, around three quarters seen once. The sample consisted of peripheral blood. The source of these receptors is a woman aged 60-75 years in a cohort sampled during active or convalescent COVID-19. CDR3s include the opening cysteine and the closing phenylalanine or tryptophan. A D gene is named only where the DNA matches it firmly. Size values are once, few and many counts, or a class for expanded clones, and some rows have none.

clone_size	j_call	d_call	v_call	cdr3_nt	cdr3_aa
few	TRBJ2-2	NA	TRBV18	TGTGCCAGCTCACCCCTAAACAGCCGAGGGACCGGGGAGCTGTTTTTT	CASSPLNSRGTGELFF
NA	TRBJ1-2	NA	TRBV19	TGTGCCAGTAGTATTCGGGGTAACTATGGCTACACCTTC	CASSIRGNYGYTF
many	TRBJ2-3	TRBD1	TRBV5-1	TGCGCCAGCAGCGAAGGACAGGGGACAGATACGCAGTATTTT	CASSEGQGTDTQYF
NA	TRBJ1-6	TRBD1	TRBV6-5	TGTGCCAGCAGTTACAATTTTCCGGACAGGGCATCACCCCTCCACTTT	CASSYNFPDRASPLHF
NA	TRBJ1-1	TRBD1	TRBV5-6	TGTGCCAGCAGCCGGCCGACAGGGGGCACTGAAGCTTTCTTT	CASSRPTGGTEAFF
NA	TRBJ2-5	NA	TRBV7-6	TGTGCCAGCAGCTTAGTGGGTCAGGGGTTACAAGAGACCCAGTACTTC	CASSLVGQGLQETQYF
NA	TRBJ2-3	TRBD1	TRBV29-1	TGCAGCACGGGACAGACCTCAGATACGCAGTATTTT	CSTGQTSDTQYF
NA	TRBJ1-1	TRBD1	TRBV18	TGTGCCAGCTCACGACTAACGGGACAGGAGGGGACTGAAGCTTTCTTT	CASSRLTGQEGTEAFF
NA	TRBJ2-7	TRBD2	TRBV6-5	TGTGCCAGCACCCCACCCAACCCGGGGGGCTACGAGCAGTACTTC	CASTPPNPGGYEQYF
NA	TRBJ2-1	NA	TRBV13	TGTGCCAGCAGCTTGGGCAGCTCCTACAATGAGCAGTTCTTC	CASSLGSSYNEQFF
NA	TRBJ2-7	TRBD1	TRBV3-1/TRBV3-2	TGTGCCAGCAGTCTGGGACAGGGGATCTACGAGCAGTACTTC	CASSLGQGIYEQYF
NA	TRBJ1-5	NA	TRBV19	TGTGCCAGTAGCCAAGCCGGGACTGCCAATCAGCCCCAGCATTTT	CASSQAGTANQPQHF
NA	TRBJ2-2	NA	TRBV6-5	TGTGCCGGGGGGGCCCGGGGCGGGGAGCTGTTTTTT	CAGGARGGELFF
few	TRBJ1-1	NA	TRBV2	TGTGCCAGCAGTGAAAGGGGACAACAGAACACTGAAGCTTTCTTT	CASSERGQQNTEAFF
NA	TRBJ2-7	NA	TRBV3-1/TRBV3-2	TGTGCCAGCAGCCATTGGTGGGGCGACGAGCAGTACTTC	CASSHWWGDEQYF
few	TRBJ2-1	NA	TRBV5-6	TGTGCCAGCAGCTTGGACTCGAGCTCCTACAATGAGCAGTTCTTC	CASSLDSSSYNEQFF
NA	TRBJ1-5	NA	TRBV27	TGTGCCAGCAGTTTATCGCCAACAAATCAGAATCAGCCCCAGCATTTT	CASSLSPTNQNQPQHF
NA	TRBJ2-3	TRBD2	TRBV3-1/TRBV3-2	TGTGCCAGCAGCCAAGATAGCGGGGGGCCAGATACGCAGTATTTT	CASSQDSGGPDTQYF
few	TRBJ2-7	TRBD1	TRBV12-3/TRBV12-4	TGTGCCAGCAGCCGGACAGGGGACGAGCAGTACTTC	CASSRTGDEQYF
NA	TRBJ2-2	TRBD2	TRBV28	TGTGCCAGCAGTCTCCTTAGACTAGCGGGGGTGTCCACCGGGGAGCTGTTTTTT	CASSLLRLAGVSTGELFF
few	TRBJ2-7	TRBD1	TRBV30	TGTGCCTGGAGTGCTGACAGGGGCAACTACGAGCAGTACTTC	CAWSADRGNYEQYF
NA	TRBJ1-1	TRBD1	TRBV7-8	TGTGCCAGCAGCTCGGACAGGGGGCCCCACACTGAAGCTTTCTTT	CASSSDRGPHTEAFF
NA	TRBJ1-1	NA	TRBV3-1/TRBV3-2	TGTGCCAGCAGCCCGGCGCAGGGTCCAGACACTGAAGCTTTCTTT	CASSPAQGPDTEAFF
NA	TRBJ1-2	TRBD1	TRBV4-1	TGCGCCAGCAGAGATAGGACAGGGGGCTATGGCTACACCTTC	CASRDRTGGYGYTF
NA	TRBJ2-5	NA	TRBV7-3	TGTGCCAGCGCGATGGGGCAGGAGACCCAGTACTTC	CASAMGQETQYF
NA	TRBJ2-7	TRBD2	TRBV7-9	TGTGCCAGCAGCTTCGAGGGACTAGCACCCGAGCAGTACTTC	CASSFEGLAPEQYF
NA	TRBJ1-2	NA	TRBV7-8	TGTGCCAGCAGCTTATGGGGGGAAGCCTATGGCTACACCTTC	CASSLWGEAYGYTF
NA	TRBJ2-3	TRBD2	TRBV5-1	TGCGCCAGCAGCGGCAGAGCTCCGGGACTAGCGGGGGCGGATACGCAGTATTTT	CASSGRAPGLAGADTQYF
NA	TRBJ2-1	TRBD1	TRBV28	TGTGCCAGCAGTTTGGGGGACAGGGGGGACAATGAGCAGTTCTTC	CASSLGDRGDNEQFF
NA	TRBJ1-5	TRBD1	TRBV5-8	TGTGCCAGCAGCTCCGAGGTAGGGGGCATCAATCAGCCCCAGCATTTT	CASSSEVGGINQPQHF
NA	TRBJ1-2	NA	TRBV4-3	TGCGCCAGCAGCCAATTCCAGGGGAAATCCTATGGCTACACCTTC	CASSQFQGKSYGYTF
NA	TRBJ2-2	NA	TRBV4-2	TGTGCCAGCAGCCAAGATCTGAAAAGGACAGAAACCGGGGAGCTGTTTTTT	CASSQDLKRTETGELFF
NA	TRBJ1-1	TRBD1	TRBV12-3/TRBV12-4	TGTGCCAGCAGTTTTCAGGGGGCCTCTGAAGCTTTCTTT	CASSFQGASEAFF
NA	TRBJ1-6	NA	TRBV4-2	TGTGCCAGCAGCCAAGAGGGGGGGCGCCTGGGTAATTCACCCCTCCACTTT	CASSQEGGRLGNSPLHF
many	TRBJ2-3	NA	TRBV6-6	TGTGCCAGCAGCCCCGGGACTGGCGCAGATACGCAGTATTTT	CASSPGTGADTQYF
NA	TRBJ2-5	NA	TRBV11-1	TGTGCCAGCAGCTCCAGCGGGGAGACCCAGTACTTC	CASSSSGETQYF
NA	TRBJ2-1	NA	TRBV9	TGTGCCAGCAGCGTAGGTGAAGGGGGACACTGGGTGTTCTTC	CASSVGEGGHWVFF
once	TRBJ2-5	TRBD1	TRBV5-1	TGCGCCAGCAGCTTTCCAGGGGGCTGGGAGACCCAGTACTTC	CASSFPGGWETQYF
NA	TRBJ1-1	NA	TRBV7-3	TGTGCCAGCAGCCCGCAGGGCCCCCCTTACACTGAAGCTTTCTTT	CASSPQGPPYTEAFF
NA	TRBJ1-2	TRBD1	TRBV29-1	TGCAGCGTTGAGGATCCCGGGACAGGGGGCTCTGGCTACACCTTC	CSVEDPGTGGSGYTF
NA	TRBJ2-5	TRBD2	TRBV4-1	TGCGCCAGCAGCCAAGGCGCGGGGGGGCTTGGAGAGACCCAGTACTTC	CASSQGAGGLGETQYF
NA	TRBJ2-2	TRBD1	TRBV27	TGTGCCAGCAGTCCCATGGACAGGGGGCGAAGGGACGGGGAGCTGTTTTTT	CASSPMDRGRRDGELFF
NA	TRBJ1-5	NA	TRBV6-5	TGTGCCAGCAGTTACCTCGGGGTTACTCAGCCCCAGCATTTT	CASSYLGVTQPQHF
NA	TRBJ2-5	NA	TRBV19	TGTGCCAGTAGTCCGCGAGGGGGGGAGCAAGAGACCCAGTACTTC	CASSPRGGEQETQYF
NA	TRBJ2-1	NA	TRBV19	TGTGCCAGTAGTCCCGGAGGGCAGGGACACAATGAGCAGTTCTTC	CASSPGGQGHNEQFF
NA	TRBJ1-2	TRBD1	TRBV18	TGTGCCAGTTCAACAGGGGGCGGCGGCTACACCTTC	CASSTGGGGYTF
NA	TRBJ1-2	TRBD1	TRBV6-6	TGTGCCAGCAGCGTACAACAGGGGGCTGGCTATGGCTACACCTTC	CASSVQQGAGYGYTF
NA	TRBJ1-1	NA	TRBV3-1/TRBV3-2	TGTGCCAGCAGCCATAGGGGGTTCCCACCCTTTCTCCCAAAAAACACTGAAGCTTTCTTT	CASSHRGFPPFLPKNTEAFF
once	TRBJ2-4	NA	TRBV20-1	TGCAGTGCTATTGCCAGGGACATTCAGTACTTC	CSAIARDIQYF
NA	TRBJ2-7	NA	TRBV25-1	TGTGCCAGCAGTGAGTATAACGAGCAGTACTTC	CASSEYNEQYF
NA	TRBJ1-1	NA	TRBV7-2	TGTGCCAGCAGCCCCCCCGCCCCTGGGGCGTTTGCTTTCTTT	CASSPPAPGAFAFF
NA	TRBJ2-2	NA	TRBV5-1	TGCGCCAGCAGCTTGGGACAGCCGAACACCGGGGAGCTGTTTTTT	CASSLGQPNTGELFF
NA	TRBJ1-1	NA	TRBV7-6	TGTGCCAGCCAACTGCGGGTTTACACTGAAGCTTTCTTT	CASQLRVYTEAFF
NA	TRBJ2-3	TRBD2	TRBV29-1	TGCAGCGTTGGCGGGGGGATAGATACGCAGTATTTT	CSVGGGIDTQYF
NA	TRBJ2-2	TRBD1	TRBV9	TGTGCCAGCAGCCTCCGGACAGGGGGCACCGGGGAGCTGTTTTTT	CASSLRTGGTGELFF
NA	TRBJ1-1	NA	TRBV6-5	TGTGCCAGCACTCAGGGACTCAAGAACACTGAAGCTTTCTTT	CASTQGLKNTEAFF
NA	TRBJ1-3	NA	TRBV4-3	TGCGCCAGCAGCAAAGGAACCCCGGGACATACGGGAAACACCATATATTTT	CASSKGTPGHTGNTIYF
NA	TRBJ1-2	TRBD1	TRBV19	TGTGCCAGTAGTACTGCCCCGACAGGGGGCGCCTATGGCTACACCTTC	CASSTAPTGGAYGYTF
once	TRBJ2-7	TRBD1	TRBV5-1	TGCGCCAGCAGCTTGGGGGACAGTTTTGCCTACGAGCAGTACTTC	CASSLGDSFAYEQYF